Listed here is a single T cell receptor beta chain. Documented time point: blood 2 weeks post-SBRT. Treatment of the sample: 15 Gy SBRT to primary tumor, nephrectomy 4 weeks later. CDR3 length: 15 amino acids. V trimming: 3 bases; J trimming: 5 bases; junction bases outside the gene matches: 7. Germline assignment: CDR1 SGHDT and CDR2 YYEEEE. The assay was immunoSEQ multiplex PCR, and TCRdb's table has in-frame clones only and misses some. The profile shows fewer than 150,000 clones, roughly 91% of them singletons. This sample was included in a study of radiation and T cells in renal cell carcinoma. Study background: Nephrectomy followed 15 Gy stereotactic body radiation by 4 weeks.

The sample was blood, taken from a patient whose treatment included radiotherapy and nephrectomy. The chain uses TRBV5-6 and TRBJ2-1, with 8 bases fitting TRBD1. The clonotype comes from a woman in her 70s with renal cell carcinoma. The CDR3 loop reads CASSWPDRVNNEQFF. DNA for the CDR3: TGTGCCAGCAGCTGGCCGGACAGGGTAAACAATGAGCAGTTCTTC. Full variable domain (remainder filled in from reference TRBV5-6 and TRBJ2-1): DAGVTQSPTHLIKTRGQQVTLRCSPKSGHDTVSWYQQALGQGPQFIFQYYEEEERQRGNFPDRFSGHQFPNYSSELNVNALLLGDSALYLCASSWPDRVNNEQFFGPGTRLTVL.